This TCR beta chain was found in a study of CD8 T cells in Susac syndrome. Study-wide points: The study admitted that it had a relatively small number of individuals in its TCR sequencing and HLA analysis.

CD8+ and CD4+ T cells from blood underwent TCR beta sequencing, which was carried out in a high-throughput format. The CD8+ and CD4+ T cells were isolated magnetically using a negative isolation approach, whereas the TEMRA cells were enriched by FACS. Note on this clonotype: The antigen remains unidentified.

Germline V gene sequence: CDR1 LNHNV, CDR2 YYDKDF (reference sequence). The CDR3 is 14 amino acids. The junction had 11 bases not matched to a gene; V was cut back by 5 bases and J by 8 bases. Random hexamers were used to reverse transcribe the RNA input (about 0.5 to 1 ug). The method of amplification for TCR beta CDR3 was immunoSEQ multiplex PCR, covering 54 Vbeta and 13 Jbeta. TCRdb reprocessed the immunoSEQ multiplex PCR reads with MiXCR, giving one entry per CDR3 protein. The data hold around 200,000 distinct CDR3 sequences, with roughly 94% observed a single time. Sequencing was carried out using CD4+ T cells from PBMCs. The chain uses TRBV15 and TRBJ1-2, with 7 bases matching TRBD1. The TCR sequence derives from a human donor in good health. CDR3 bases: TGTGCCACCAGCGAGGGGGCAGGGCTAGGAGGCTACACCTTC. This gives the protein CATSEGAGLGGYTF.